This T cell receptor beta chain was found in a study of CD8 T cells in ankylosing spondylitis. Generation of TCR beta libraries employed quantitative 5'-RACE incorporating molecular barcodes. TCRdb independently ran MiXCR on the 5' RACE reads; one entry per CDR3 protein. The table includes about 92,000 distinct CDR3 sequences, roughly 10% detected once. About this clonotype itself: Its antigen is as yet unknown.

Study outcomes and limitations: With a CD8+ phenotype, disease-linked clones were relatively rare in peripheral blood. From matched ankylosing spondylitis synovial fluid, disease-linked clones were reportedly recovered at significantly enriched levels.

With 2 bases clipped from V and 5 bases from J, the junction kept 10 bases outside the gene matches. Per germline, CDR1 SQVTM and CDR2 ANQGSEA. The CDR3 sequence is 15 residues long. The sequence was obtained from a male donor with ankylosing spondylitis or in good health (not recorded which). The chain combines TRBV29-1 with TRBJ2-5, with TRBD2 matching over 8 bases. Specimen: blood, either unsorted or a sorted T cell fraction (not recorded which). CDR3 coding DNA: TGCAGCGTTGAATCGGGGGGGGCTCGGTCGGAGACCCAGTACTTC. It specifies CSVESGGARSETQYF.